A selection of T cell receptor beta chains follows, all from one sample in a study of OX40 agonist ivuxolimab in advanced cancers. Profiling relied on immunoSEQ multiplex PCR, and the TCRdb table lists in-frame clones only, not all of them. The data contain fewer than 45,000 clones, more than 80% of them seen just once; the ten biggest clones take up 15% to 20%. Specimen: CD4+ or CD8+ T cells sorted from blood, collected in a trial of the OX40 agonist ivuxolimab. The source of these receptors is an adult with an advanced solid tumor such as melanoma, head and neck, liver or kidney cancer. Each CDR3 is given with its conserved first and last residue.

V gene: TRBV28
CDR3 protein: CASSLAPLAQYF

V gene: TRBV9
CDR3 protein: CASSAEWLIGGIYEQYF

V gene: TRBV1
CDR3 protein: CTSSQEKNDSNQPQHF

V gene: TRBV19
CDR3 protein: CASSTQVGNTIYF

V gene: TRBV28
CDR3 protein: CASSLRVAPEAFF

V gene: TRBV19
CDR3 protein: CASSMGQPNQPQHF

V gene: TRBV6-6
CDR3 protein: CASSYSETGHYTF

V gene: TRBV2
CDR3 protein: CASSEGTGGFNNEQFF

V gene: TRBV30
CDR3 protein: CAWSVIGTGVTEAFF

V gene: TRBV5-6
CDR3 protein: CASSLGLPPREYF

V gene: TRBV28
CDR3 protein: CASSPLGSEALTGELFF

V gene: TRBV27
CDR3 protein: CASSSQGNLREQYF

V gene: TRBV28
CDR3 protein: CASSLSDEQFF

V gene: TRBV7-6
CDR3 protein: CASSAHYNTQYF

V gene: TRBV6-6
CDR3 protein: CASSYDSYEQYF

V gene: TRBV11-3
CDR3 protein: CASSPRGGGVLRETQYF

V gene: TRBV12-5
CDR3 protein: CASAPPGRSEKLFF

V gene: TRBV27
CDR3 protein: CASSLSTGSISYEQYF

V gene: TRBV13
CDR3 protein: CASSLGRAGNQPQHF

V gene: TRBV27
CDR3 protein: CASSLIKGSEAFF

V gene: TRBV12-5
CDR3 protein: CASGLTHRNGYTF

V gene: TRBV15
CDR3 protein: CATHSGLQETQYF

V gene: TRBV14
CDR3 protein: CASSQEPTPLNTEAFF

V gene: TRBV7-8
CDR3 protein: CASSSPGTGAYGYTF

V gene: TRBV6-5
CDR3 protein: CASSYSLDRDQPQHF

V gene: TRBV19
CDR3 protein: CASTAHSGGAGEQFF

V gene: TRBV9
CDR3 protein: CASSAEGHLGQETQYF

V gene: TRBV11-2
CDR3 protein: CASSLDPGDGYTF

V gene: TRBV9
CDR3 protein: CASSAPKDSREGYGYTF

V gene: TRBV13
CDR3 protein: CASSLILAGETQYF

V gene: TRBV10-3
CDR3 protein: CAIRMPAGEAFF

V gene: TRBV29-1
CDR3 protein: CSVEDPGSRGHLYGYTF

V gene: TRBV7-9
CDR3 protein: CASSLGDGINEKLFF

V gene: TRBV11-2
CDR3 protein: CASSLGGTGRDTQYF

V gene: TRBV5-4
CDR3 protein: CASTWGTGELYGYTF

V gene: TRBV6-4
CDR3 protein: CASSDSRSLGLAGVSEQFF

V gene: TRBV6-5
CDR3 protein: CASSYTASGPEAFF

V gene: TRBV27
CDR3 protein: CASSLSAPYEQYF

V gene: TRBV5-1
CDR3 protein: CASSPYGLDYGYTF

V gene: TRBV7-9
CDR3 protein: CASSLGGSEETQYF

V gene: TRBV11-2
CDR3 protein: CASSSLGGQFF

V gene: TRBV11-1
CDR3 protein: CASSLFFGEGTDTQYF

V gene: TRBV5-6
CDR3 protein: CASSLGPGPIQETQYF

V gene: TRBV20-1
CDR3 protein: CSAIPDTQYF

V gene: TRBV4-3
CDR3 protein: CASSQEGPGETQYF

V gene: TRBV27
CDR3 protein: CASSQMNTGELFF

V gene: TRBV5-1
CDR3 protein: CASRWTGYYGYTF

V gene: TRBV6-1
CDR3 protein: CASSEGQGPSYEQYF

V gene: TRBV11-3
CDR3 protein: CASATWGESGGGQETQYF

V gene: TRBV29-1
CDR3 protein: CSVEGGGNYGYTF

V gene: TRBV27
CDR3 protein: CASSFSPSGRAGEQYF

V gene: TRBV27
CDR3 protein: CASSLVGGGPYEQYF

V gene: TRBV5-4
CDR3 protein: CASSPGIQREPQHF